This T cell receptor beta chain was sequenced in a study of brain T cells in children with intractable seizures. Surgery cases with the highest brain T cell transcript signatures were chosen for sequencing. Patients received at least one anti-epileptic drug before surgery. By share, this clone counts as medium-sized. Its antigen is as yet unknown. CDR3 length: 17 amino acids. Trimming shortened V by 7 bases and J by 0 bases, and 19 bases separated the two germline ends. Germline V gene sequence: CDR1 LGHNT, CDR2 FRNRAP. The repertoire was sequenced with immunoSEQ multiplex PCR; TCRdb's copy has only in-frame clones and lacks some. In the table there are around 10,000 clones, 69% of which are singletons. The study's findings and limits: Among the top 50 brain clones were public and private clonotypes.

This TCR was sampled from a girl aged 2 to 9 with tuberous sclerosis and intractable seizures. The specimen was resected brain tissue, collected at surgery. V and J are TRBV12-5 and TRBJ2-1; D unclear. As DNA, the CDR3 is TGTGCTAGTGTCAATATAAGGGATACCAGCTCCTACAATGAGCAGTTCTTC. It yields the protein CASVNIRDTSSYNEQFF.